This T cell receptor beta chain was identified in a study of T cells after yellow fever vaccination. Study observations and caveats: Post-booster repertoires contained most primary-vaccination clones again (roughly 96% CD4, 88% CD8). Researchers noted that a small share of clonotypes showed up in both CD4 and CD8 compartments.

It was through 5'RACE template switching that TCR cDNA was made, with a universal primer site and UMIs added. TCRdb re-derived calls from the 5' RACE reads in MiXCR, one entry per CDR3 protein. There are approximately 510,000 distinct CDR3 sequences in the sample; roughly 22% occur only once, and about 16% lies in the top ten. The germline V gene has CDR1 MDHEN and CDR2 SYDVKM. The CDR3 has 14 amino acids. V dropped 4 bases and J dropped 5; count of bases not matched to a gene: 6. As regards this clonotype: The antigen remains undetermined.

This clonotype was sampled from a young man who received the YFV17D yellow fever vaccine. The rearrangement joins TRBV28 to TRBJ1-2; 8 nucleotides align to TRBD1. The sequenced sample was PBMCs, obtained roughly 20 days after the first yellow fever vaccination. CDR3 in DNA: TGTGCCAGCAGTTCCGGGACAGGTCATTATGGCTACACCTTC. Its translation is CASSSGTGHYGYTF.